This T cell receptor beta chain was documented in a study of response to subunit inactivated influenza vaccine (dated 2018 in TCRdb). About the investigation overall: To follow how T cells responded to a trivalent subunit inactivated influenza vaccine, the researchers relied on deep quantitative profiling of the T cell receptor repertoire. Overall study results and their limits: It was suggested by the authors that each seasonal influenza vaccination may recruit only a limited number of new T cells.

This clonotype was observed many times. Its specific antigen is unknown. The record has no base qualities; no much larger clone is one base away. The library was obtained by RT-PCR. Sequencing was performed on an Illumina HiSeq 2500. TCRdb applied fastp at Q25 and MiXCR to the public reads, then kept only in-frame beta chains. Each entry merges the rows of one CDR3 protein and shows their most common DNA and genes. The sample table records about 650,000 distinct CDR3 sequences; around a sixth of these occur just once. The ten largest account for roughly 11% of the sample. For CDR1 and CDR2, the germline V gene lists SGHRS and YFSETQ. Inclusive of the bounding cysteine and phenylalanine, the CDR3 is 15 residues long. Just CDR3 DNA is preserved here, 45 bases in frame from base 1. V is clipped by 4 bases and J by 1 base, and the sequence between their germline boundaries is 14 bases long.

This chain is built from TRBV5-1 and TRBJ1-1, with TRBD1 as a weak D call on 5 bases. Sequencing was performed on PBMCs from blood, taken 11 to 12 days after vaccination. The sequence was collected from a man in his fifties or sixties who received an inactivated influenza vaccine. Donor details come from another sample of the same person, matched by shared clones. At the DNA level, the sequence is TGCGCCAGCAGCGTGACCGGGACGGCGAACACTGAAGCTTTCTTT. Its protein product is CASSVTGTANTEAFF.